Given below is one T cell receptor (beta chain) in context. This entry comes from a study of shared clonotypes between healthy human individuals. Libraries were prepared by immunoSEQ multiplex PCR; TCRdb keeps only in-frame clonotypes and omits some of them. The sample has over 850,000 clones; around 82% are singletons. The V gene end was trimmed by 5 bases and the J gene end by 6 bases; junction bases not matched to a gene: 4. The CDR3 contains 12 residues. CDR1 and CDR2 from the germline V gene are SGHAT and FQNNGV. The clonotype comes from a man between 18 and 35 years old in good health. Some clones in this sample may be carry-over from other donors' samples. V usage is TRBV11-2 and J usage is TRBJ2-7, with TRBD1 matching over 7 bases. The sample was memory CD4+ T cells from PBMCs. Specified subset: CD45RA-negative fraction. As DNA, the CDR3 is TGTGCCAGCAGCACAGGGGTCGGCGAGCAGTACTTC. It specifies CASSTGVGEQYF.